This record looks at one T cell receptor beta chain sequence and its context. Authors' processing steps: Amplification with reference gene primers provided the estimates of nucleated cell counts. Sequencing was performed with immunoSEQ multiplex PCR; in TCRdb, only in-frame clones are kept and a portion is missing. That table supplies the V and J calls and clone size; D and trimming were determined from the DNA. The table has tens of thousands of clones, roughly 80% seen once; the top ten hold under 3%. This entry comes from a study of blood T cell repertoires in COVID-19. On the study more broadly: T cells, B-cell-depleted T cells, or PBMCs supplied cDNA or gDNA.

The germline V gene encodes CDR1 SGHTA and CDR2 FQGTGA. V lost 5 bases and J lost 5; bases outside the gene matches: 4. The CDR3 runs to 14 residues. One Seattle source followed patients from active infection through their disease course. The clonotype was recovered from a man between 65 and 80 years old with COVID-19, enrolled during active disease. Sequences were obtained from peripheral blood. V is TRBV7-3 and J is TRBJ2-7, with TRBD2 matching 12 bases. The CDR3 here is CASSPRTSGNEQYF. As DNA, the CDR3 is TGTGCCAGCAGCCCCCGGACTAGCGGGAACGAGCAGTACTTC.